These 10 T cell receptor beta chains came from one sample sequenced in a study of cytomegalovirus exposure and HLA in healthy donors. Primers for the PCR totalled 60 Vbeta and 13 Jbeta. Profiled with immunoSEQ multiplex PCR; TCRdb holds only in-frame clones, not every one. This table holds some 140,000 clones, roughly 80% found once. The sample consisted of PBMCs. The receptors stem from a woman in her forties in good health and CMV-seronegative.

This chain connects TRBV25-1 to TRBJ1-2; TRBD1 aligns across 7 bases. With V trimmed by 4 bases and J by 3 bases, 8 bases remained unmatched. The CDR3 loop spans 15 amino acids. The germline V gene has CDR1 MGHDK and CDR2 SYGVNS. The DNA of the CDR3 is TGTGCCAGCAGTGCGGGACAGACACTTCACTATGGCTACACCTTC. Translation gives CASSAGQTLHYGYTF.

This chain joins TRBV27 and TRBJ1-4; D possibly corresponds to TRBD1 (6 bases). The CDR3 is 15 residues long. V dropped 6 bases and J dropped 7 bases, with 18 bases sitting between them. CDR1 and CDR2 from the germline V gene are MNHEY and SMNVEV (reference sequence). Here the CDR3 reads CASRGGVGWGEKLFF. In DNA, the CDR3 is TGTGCCAGCAGAGGGGGGGTTGGGTGGGGTGAAAAACTGTTTTTT.

The chain combines TRBV5-1 with TRBJ2-7; TRBD1 aligns across 8 bases. Germline V gives CDR1 SGHRS, CDR2 YFSETQ. This CDR3 region has 13 residues. J was trimmed by 2 bases and V by 5 bases; bases with no gene match: 3. The CDR3 nucleotides are TGCGCCAGCAGACAGGACAGGGCCTACGAGCAGTACTTC. Translation gives CASRQDRAYEQYF.

V and J are TRBV10-3 and TRBJ2-7; TRBD1 matches 7 bases. The CDR3 is 15 amino acids. Germline V gene lookup returns CDR1 ENHRY and CDR2 SYGVKD. The J segment lost 2 bases and the V segment lost 4 bases, leaving 8 bases of the junction unmatched. The chain's CDR3 is CAISADRLRAYEQYF. The CDR3 bases are TGTGCCATCAGTGCGGACAGGCTTCGAGCCTACGAGCAGTACTTC.

The CDR3 region has the DNA TGTGCCAGCAGTTCTAGTCATATCTCTTACGAGCAGTACTTC. This sequence encodes CASSSSHISYEQYF. The chain has TRBV27 and TRBJ2-7; no clear D. The CDR3 is made up of 14 amino acids. The germline V and J ends were trimmed by 4 bases and 4 bases, with 14 bases remaining between them. Germline CDR1 reads MNHEY; CDR2 reads SMNVEV (reference sequence).

V is TRBV11-3 and J is TRBJ2-4, with a tentative D call TRBD2 (6 bases). This CDR3 is built from 17 residues. CDR1 and CDR2 (germline): SGHNT, YENEEA. Trimming shortened V by 8 bases and J by 0 bases, and 20 bases separated the two germline ends. CDR3 nucleotide sequence: TGTGCCAGCGGGACGGGACTCTCCCTTGGAGCCAAAAACATTCAGTACTTC. Residues: CASGTGLSLGAKNIQYF.

Written as DNA, the CDR3 is TGTGCCAGCTCACCATCCTTCACTGAAAACTATGGCTACACCTTC. Amino acids: CASSPSFTENYGYTF. V gene TRBV18 combines with J gene TRBJ1-2; no clear D. Between the trimmed V and J ends, which lost 2 bases and 2 bases, there was a span of 12 bases. The CDR3 covers 15 residues. Per the germline V gene, CDR1 is KGHSH and CDR2 is LQKENI.

The genes are TRBV28 and TRBJ2-7; a possible D gene is TRBD1 (6 bases). CDR1 and CDR2 (germline): MDHEN, SYDVKM. V lost 5 bases and J 0 bases, leaving 17 bases between the germline ends. This CDR3 has 16 residues. CDR3: CASSDGQGSSSYEQYF. CDR3 coding DNA: TGTGCCAGCAGTGACGGCCAGGGGTCCAGCTCCTACGAGCAGTACTTC.

The table lists this clone with a count of one. This chain links TRBV5-1 with TRBJ2-5; TRBD2 matches at 7 bases. CDR1 and CDR2 (germline): SGHRS, YFSETQ. J lost 3 bases, V lost 0 bases, and 8 bases had no gene match. This CDR3 is 16 amino acids long. Written as DNA, the CDR3 is TGCGCCAGCAGCTTGGTTGGGCGGGAGTGGAAAGAGACCCAGTACTTC. Its protein is CASSLVGREWKETQYF.

J is TRBJ2-5 and V is TRBV6-4; tentative D call: TRBD2 (5 bases). Germline CDR1 MRHNA, CDR2 SNTAGT. Between the trimmed V and J ends, which lost 5 bases and 1 base, there was a span of 8 bases. The CDR3 runs 13 residues. The CDR3 region has the DNA TGTGCCAGCAGTCGGGAAACCCAAGAGACCCAGTACTTC. Translation: CASSRETQETQYF.